Each of the 14 T cell receptor beta chains below was sequenced from the same sample in a study of T cells after posttransplantation cyclophosphamide. Here immunoSEQ multiplex PCR was the method, and the copy in TCRdb shows in-frame clones only, minus some. This sample carries tens of thousands of clones, none of them present only once. Sequenced: PBMCs. These receptors were taken from an older woman in good health, CMV-negative, and a related stem cell transplant donor.

This chain uses TRBV27 with TRBJ2-7, with D perhaps matching TRBD2 (7 bases). Trimming left V 8 bases short and J 6 bases short, with 20 bases between. This CDR3 is built from 14 residues. Germline lookup yields CDR1 MNHEY and CDR2 SMNVEV (reference sequence). This CDR3 reads CASHRVGGLGEQYF. CDR3 DNA sequence: TGTGCCAGCCACCGGGTCGGGGGGCTAGGCGAGCAGTACTTC.

Many counts were recorded for this clone. The rearrangement joins TRBV7-3 to TRBJ2-1, with TRBD2 matching over 7 bases. Germline loops: CDR1 SGHTA, CDR2 FQGTGA. Trimming took 5 bases from V and 7 from J; bases not matched to a gene: 11. CDR3 length: 15 amino acids. CDR3: CASSPHGGSGNEQFF. The CDR3 region has the DNA TGTGCCAGCAGCCCCCACGGGGGGAGTGGGAATGAGCAGTTCTTC.

This clone was detected ten times or more. CDR3 nucleotides: TGTGCCAGCGGGAGGGGTGGCAATGAGCAGTTCTTC. It codes for CASGRGGNEQFF. This rearrangement joins TRBV6-8 to TRBJ2-1, with 7 bases lining up with TRBD2. Trimming removed 8 bases from V and 6 bases from J; junction bases left unmatched: 4. Germline CDR1 reads MNHGY; CDR2 reads SAAAGT. CDR3 length equals 12 residues.

At least ten counts were recorded for this clone. The gene calls are TRBV7-2 and TRBJ1-6, with a tentative D call TRBD1 (5 bases). Germline lookup yields CDR1 SGHTA and CDR2 FQGNSA. The CDR3 runs 15 residues. V lost 1 base to trimming and J lost 6 bases, with 10 bases between them. The CDR3 nucleotides read TGTGCCAGCAGCTTAGAGGGGAGGAGTAATTCACCCCTCCACTTT. Amino acids: CASSLEGRSNSPLHF.

There are many counts of this clone. This chain uses TRBV19 with TRBJ2-7; 13 bases line up with TRBD2. V lost 5 bases and J lost 5; bases outside the gene matches: 9. This CDR3 has 16 residues. Germline V gene data show CDR1 as LNHDA and CDR2 as SQIVND (reference sequence). The CDR3 sequence: CASSSPPLAGGHEQYF. CDR3 bases: TGTGCCAGTAGTTCTCCACCACTAGCGGGAGGGCACGAGCAGTACTTC.

This sequence joins TRBV5-1 and TRBJ2-3; 14 positions match TRBD2. Trimming removed 3 bases from V and 11 bases from J; junction bases left unmatched: 2. Germline CDR1 reads SGHRS; CDR2 reads YFSETQ. The CDR3 is made up of 13 amino acids. The CDR3 spells CASSYGTSGGQYF. The CDR3 bases are TGCGCCAGCAGCTACGGGACTAGCGGGGGGCAGTATTTT.

This clone was observed a handful of times. The chain combines TRBV23-1 with TRBJ2-3, with TRBD2 matching over 8 bases. TRBV23-1 is known as an ORF, though its function is uncertain. There are 13 residues in the CDR3. V was pared by 2 bases and J by 5 bases, with 0 bases of the junction left unmatched. The CDR3: CASSQLAGDTQYF. CDR3 bases: TGCGCCAGCAGTCAACTAGCGGGAGATACGCAGTATTTT.

There are many counts of this clone. The rearrangement links TRBV27 to TRBJ2-3, with a weak D call TRBD1 (7 bases). V lost 7 bases and J 2 bases, leaving 19 bases between the germline ends. Looked up from germline, CDR1 is MNHEY and CDR2 is SMNVEV (reference sequence). The length of the CDR3 is 16 residues. CDR3 nucleotides: TGTGCCAGCATCCGTCGACAGGGAGGAACCACAGATACGCAGTATTTT. Its translation is CASIRRQGGTTDTQYF.

The chain is built from TRBV6-5 and TRBJ2-3; no clear D gene. Per germline, CDR1 MNHEY and CDR2 SVGAGI. The ends were cut back, 6 bases at V and 4 bases at J, with 11 bases in the middle. The CDR3 totals 13 residues. CDR3 nucleotides: TGTGCCAGCAGACTCGAGTTAGCAGATACGCAGTATTTT. Translated, it gives CASRLELADTQYF.

The chain uses TRBV7-9 and TRBJ2-5, with TRBD1 matching over 8 bases. Germline V CDR1 and CDR2: SEHNR, FQNEAQ (reference sequence). The CDR3 runs 14 residues. V lost 5 bases and J lost 2; bases outside the gene matches: 4. The CDR3 DNA follows: TGTGCCAGCAGCCCGGACAGGGATCAAGAGACCCAGTACTTC. Translation: CASSPDRDQETQYF.

Many counts were recorded for this clone. The CDR3 DNA is TGTGCCACCACCCGACAGGGTTTGGGATATGGCTACACCTTC. It encodes CATTRQGLGYGYTF. The V and J genes are TRBV28 and TRBJ1-2, with 7 positions matching TRBD1. Germline values: CDR1 MDHEN, CDR2 SYDVKM. This CDR3 has 14 residues. The ends lost 10 bases at V and 5 bases at J; junction bases unmatched: 13.

This clone was detected many times. This chain joins TRBV5-1 and TRBJ1-2, with a weak D call TRBD1 (6 bases). The length of the CDR3 is 15 residues. V was clipped by 0 bases and J by 5 bases, with 14 bases between them. Germline values: CDR1 SGHRS, CDR2 YFSETQ. In DNA, the CDR3 is TGCGCCAGCAGCTTGGGCCAGACAGGAGGATATGGCTACACCTTC. Its translation: CASSLGQTGGYGYTF.

This clone was seen at least ten times. The CDR3 reads CASSLEHRAGGFALHF. Written as DNA, the CDR3 is TGTGCCAGCAGTTTAGAGCATAGGGCAGGGGGGTTCGCTCTCCACTTT. The chain carries TRBV27 and TRBJ1-6, with TRBD1 matching 7 bases. Trimming took 2 bases from V and 16 from J; bases not matched to a gene: 17. This CDR3 is built from 16 residues. CDR1 and CDR2 from the germline V gene are MNHEY and SMNVEV (reference sequence).

Many counts were recorded for this clone. This rearrangement joins TRBV27 to TRBJ2-7; 7 bases line up with TRBD1. This CDR3 is built from 15 residues. The V gene end was trimmed by 4 bases and the J gene end by 1 base; junction bases not matched to a gene: 7. Germline lookup yields CDR1 MNHEY and CDR2 SMNVEV (reference sequence). This chain's CDR3 is CASSYLGQRSYEQYF. CDR3 bases: TGTGCCAGCAGTTATCTGGGACAGCGGTCCTACGAGCAGTACTTC.